This section outlines one T cell receptor beta chain sequence together with its context. The data stem from a study of regulatory T cells in long-lasting Graves disease. The germline V gene encodes CDR1 SGHTA and CDR2 FQGNSA. The CDR3 is 16 amino acids. Losses at the gene ends were 4 bases for V and 2 bases for J; bases not matched to a gene: 7. Researchers made TCR beta libraries by using iRepertoire HTBI primers and running Arm-PCR on CDR3 regions. TCRdb itself ran the multiplex PCR reads through MiXCR, one entry per CDR3 protein. The table includes 250,000 or so distinct CDR3 sequences, just over 20% detected once. Time point meaning: newly diagnosed GD, antithyroid drugs for less than 3 months. PBMC-extracted RNA yielded the TCR library.

V and J are TRBV7-2 and TRBJ2-3; 9 bases match TRBD1. The receptor's source is a female donor with Graves disease. This material consisted of peripheral blood mononuclear cells (PBMCs), taken at new diagnosis, from a patient treated with antithyroid drugs. CDR3 in amino acids: CASSWGQGSLTDTQYF. For the CDR3, the DNA is TGTGCCAGCAGCTGGGGACAGGGATCTCTCACAGATACGCAGTATTTT.